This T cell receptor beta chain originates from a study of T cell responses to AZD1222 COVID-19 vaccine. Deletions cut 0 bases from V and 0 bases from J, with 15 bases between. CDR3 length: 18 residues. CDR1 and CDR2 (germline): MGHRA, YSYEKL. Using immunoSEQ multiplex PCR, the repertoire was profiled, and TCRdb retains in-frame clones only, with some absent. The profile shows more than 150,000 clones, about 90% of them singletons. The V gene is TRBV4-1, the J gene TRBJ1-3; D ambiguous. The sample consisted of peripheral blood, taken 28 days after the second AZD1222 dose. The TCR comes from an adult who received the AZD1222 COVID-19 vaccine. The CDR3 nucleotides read TGCGCCAGCAGCCAAGATACCTTCACTGCCTACTCTGGAAACACCATATATTTT. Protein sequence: CASSQDTFTAYSGNTIYF.